This T cell receptor (beta chain) emerged from a study of T cells in Graves' hyperthyroidism and ophthalmopathy. RNA transcripts provided the source from which TCR beta CDR3 regions were amplified. First-round RT-PCR of the TCR CDR3 relied on the HTBI primer set. MiXCR, applied by TCRdb to the multiplex PCR reads, yields one record per CDR3 protein. The sample carries about 600,000 distinct CDR3 sequences, approximately 15% recorded once. Fresh peripheral blood, about 10 ml of it, supplied the PBMCs. The CDR3 runs to 19 residues. V shed 2 bases and J 1 base; nucleotides not matched to a gene: 13. Germline assignment: CDR1 SEHNR and CDR2 FQNEAQ (reference sequence).

Sequencing input: blood. This chain connects TRBV7-9 to TRBJ2-3; the match to TRBD2 covers 9 bases. The clonotype originates from a woman in her thirties or forties with Graves' ophthalmopathy. CDR3 coding DNA: TGTGCCAGCAGCTTATTGGCGTTAGCGGGGGCCGCTGGCACAGATACGCAGTATTTT. Protein sequence: CASSLLALAGAAGTDTQYF.